The 6 T cell receptor beta chains below all came from one sample that was sequenced in a study of control samples from healthy donors and cancer patients. Assay used: immunoSEQ multiplex PCR; TCRdb lists only in-frame clones, some missing. The repertoire holds tens of thousands of clones, under 95% seen once, with 22% in the top ten. Sequenced input: PBMCs. These receptors were taken from a woman aged 40-49 years with head and neck cancer.

The genes are TRBV19 and TRBJ2-3; 7 bases fit TRBD1. Germline V gene sequence: CDR1 LNHDA, CDR2 SQIVND (reference sequence). The trim removed 5 bases at V and 0 bases at J, leaving 8 bases unmatched. The CDR3 length is 16 residues. This CDR3 reads CASSLRTGASTDTQYF. The CDR3 DNA reads TGTGCCAGTAGTCTAAGGACAGGAGCTAGCACAGATACGCAGTATTTT.

A single count supports this clone. The rearrangement uses TRBV2 and TRBJ2-4, with 7 positions matching TRBD1. The trim removed 4 bases at V and 6 bases at J, leaving 15 bases unmatched. This CDR3 region has 17 residues. The germline V gene has CDR1 SNHLY and CDR2 FYNNEI. The CDR3 region is CASSGRGQAAKGNIQYF. The CDR3 nucleotides read TGTGCCAGCAGTGGTAGAGGACAGGCTGCTAAAGGAAACATTCAGTACTTC.

The chain employs TRBV5-6 and TRBJ1-4, with D possibly being TRBD1 (6 bases). V gave up 4 bases and J gave up 3 bases, with 13 bases separating them. Germline values: CDR1 SGHDT, CDR2 YYEEEE. CDR3 length: 15 amino acids. Here the CDR3 DNA reads TGTGCCAGCAGCCTTCTCCGACAGGCTAATGAAAAACTGTTTTTT. As protein: CASSLLRQANEKLFF.

The V gene is TRBV2, the J gene TRBJ1-2; TRBD1 might be the D (6 bases). The CDR3 totals 15 residues. Germline CDR1 and CDR2: SNHLY and FYNNEI. Trimming removed 6 bases from V and 0 bases from J, with 14 bases in between. The CDR3 loop is CASRGSGETNYGYTF. For the CDR3, the DNA is TGTGCCAGCAGGGGGTCAGGGGAAACTAACTATGGCTACACCTTC.

The rearrangement links TRBV10-3 to TRBJ1-1; no reliable D call. The ends were cut back, 10 bases at V and 2 bases at J, with 17 bases in the middle. The CDR3 runs 14 residues. CDR1 ENHRY and CDR2 SYGVKD come from the germline V gene. CDR3 in DNA: TGTGCCACTAGAGAGGGAGGGATTAACACTGAAGCTTTCTTT. Residues: CATREGGINTEAFF.

The CDR3 nucleotides read TGTGCCAGCACTGGCGACTTGGGAGGCTACACCTTC. Protein product: CASTGDLGGYTF. V usage is TRBV2 and J usage is TRBJ1-2; D gene ambiguous. This CDR3 has 12 residues. Germline CDR1 is SNHLY and CDR2 is FYNNEI. The V and J ends lost 7 bases and 8 bases respectively, with 14 bases between them. Full variable domain (remainder filled in from reference TRBV2 and TRBJ1-2): EPEVTQTPSHQVTQMGQEVILRCVPISNHLYFYWYRQILGQKVEFLVSFYNNEISEKSEIFDDQFSVERPDGSNFTLKIRSTKLEDSAMYFCASTGDLGGYTFGSGTRLTVV.